In its sample, the clone carrying this TCR beta chain was seen many times. As yet, its antigen is unknown. This sample was included in a study of T cell repertoires in cytomegalovirus infection. Study summary: Alongside well-studied HLA-B-restricted CMV epitopes, recently identified HLA-C-restricted CMV epitopes were also used. It was the public TCR beta signatures that indicated both CMV infection and matching HLA type. Study-level results: Cumulated frequencies of public TCR beta families served to identify carriers of CMV plus the relevant HLA. Dominating the ex vivo response were TCR beta clonotypes that were CMV-specific and HLA-C-restricted.

The V and J ends lost 2 bases and 2 bases, in that order; junction bases with no gene match: 5. CDR3 length equals 16 residues. Germline values: CDR1 SGHRS, CDR2 YFSETQ. Via MiXCR, TCRdb re-called the reads, giving one row per CDR3 protein. The profile shows about 89,000 distinct CDR3 sequences, 25% to 30% of them singletons. The sequencing used CD8+ T cells from cultured PBMCs, collected from culture after CMV antigen stimulation. The V and J genes are TRBV5-1 and TRBJ2-3; 10 nucleotides line up with TRBD2. This clonotype was obtained from a human donor in good health (CMV status not recorded). Some clones in this sample may be carry-over from other donors' samples. The CDR3 DNA reads as TGCGCCAGCAGCTTACAACTAGCGGGGCCCACAGATACGCAGTATTTT. Its protein product is CASSLQLAGPTDTQYF.